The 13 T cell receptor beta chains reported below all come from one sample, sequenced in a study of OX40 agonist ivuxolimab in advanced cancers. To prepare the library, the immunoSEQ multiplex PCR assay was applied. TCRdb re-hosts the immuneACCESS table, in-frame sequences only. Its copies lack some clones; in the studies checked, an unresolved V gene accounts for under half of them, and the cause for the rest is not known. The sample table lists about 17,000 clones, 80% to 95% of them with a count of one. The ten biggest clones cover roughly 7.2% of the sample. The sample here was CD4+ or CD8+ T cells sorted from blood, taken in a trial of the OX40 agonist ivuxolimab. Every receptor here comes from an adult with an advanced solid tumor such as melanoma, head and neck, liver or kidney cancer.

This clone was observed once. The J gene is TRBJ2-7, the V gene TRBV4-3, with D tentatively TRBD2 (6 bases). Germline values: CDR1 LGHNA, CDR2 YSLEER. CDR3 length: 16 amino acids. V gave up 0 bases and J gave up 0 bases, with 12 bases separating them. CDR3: CASSQEPSDSSYEQYF. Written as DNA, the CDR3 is TGCGCCAGCAGCCAAGAACCTAGCGACTCCTCCTACGAGCAGTACTTC.

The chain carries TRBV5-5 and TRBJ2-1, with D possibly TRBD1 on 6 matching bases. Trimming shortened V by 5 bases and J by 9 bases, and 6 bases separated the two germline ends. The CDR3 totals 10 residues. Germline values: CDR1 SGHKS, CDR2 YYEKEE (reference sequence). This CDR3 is CASRGGEQFF. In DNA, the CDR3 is TGTGCCAGCAGAGGGGGTGAGCAGTTCTTC.

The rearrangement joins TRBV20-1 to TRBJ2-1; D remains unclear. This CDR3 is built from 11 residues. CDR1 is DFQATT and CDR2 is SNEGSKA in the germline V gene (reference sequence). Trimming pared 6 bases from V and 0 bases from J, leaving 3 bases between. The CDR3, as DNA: TGCAGTGCCAGCTCCTACAATGAGCAGTTCTTC. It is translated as CSASSYNEQFF.

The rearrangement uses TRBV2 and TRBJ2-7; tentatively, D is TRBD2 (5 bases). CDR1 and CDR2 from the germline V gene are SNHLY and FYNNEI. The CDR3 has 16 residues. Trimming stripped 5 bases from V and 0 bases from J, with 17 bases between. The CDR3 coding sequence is TGTGCCAGCAGTCTAAACAGCGGAGGAAGCTCCTACGAGCAGTACTTC. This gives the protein CASSLNSGGSSYEQYF. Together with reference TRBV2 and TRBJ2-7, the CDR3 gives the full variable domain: EPEVTQTPSHQVTQMGQEVILRCVPISNHLYFYWYRQILGQKVEFLVSFYNNEISEKSEIFDDQFSVERPDGSNFTLKIRSTKLEDSAMYFCASSLNSGGSSYEQYFGPGTRLTVT.

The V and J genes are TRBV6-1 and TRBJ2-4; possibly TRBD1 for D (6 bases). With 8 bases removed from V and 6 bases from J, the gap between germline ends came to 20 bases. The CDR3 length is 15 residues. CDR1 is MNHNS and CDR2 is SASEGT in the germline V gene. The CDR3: CASYRGGFYGNIQYF. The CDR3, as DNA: TGTGCCAGCTATCGAGGGGGTTTTTATGGAAACATTCAGTACTTC.

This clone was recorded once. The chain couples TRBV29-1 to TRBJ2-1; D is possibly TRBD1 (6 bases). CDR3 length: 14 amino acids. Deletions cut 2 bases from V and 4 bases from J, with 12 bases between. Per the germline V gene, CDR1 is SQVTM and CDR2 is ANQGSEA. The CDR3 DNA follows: TGCAGCGTTGAATCGGACAGTCAATACAATGAGCAGTTCTTC. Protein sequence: CSVESDSQYNEQFF.

The CDR3 reads CASSLAGGPMETQYF. The CDR3 coding sequence is TGTGCCAGCAGCCTAGCGGGGGGGCCCATGGAGACCCAGTACTTC. The chain combines TRBV6-5 with TRBJ2-5; 12 bases map to TRBD2. Losses at the gene ends were 6 bases for V and 5 bases for J; bases not matched to a gene: 7. Per germline, CDR1 MNHEY and CDR2 SVGAGI. This CDR3 region has 15 residues.

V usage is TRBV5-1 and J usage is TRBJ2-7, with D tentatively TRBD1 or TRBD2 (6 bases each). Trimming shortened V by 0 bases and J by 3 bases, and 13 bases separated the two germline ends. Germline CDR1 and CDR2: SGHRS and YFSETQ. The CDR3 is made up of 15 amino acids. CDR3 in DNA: TGCGCCAGCAGCTTGGATCGGGGGCCCCTCTACGAGCAGTACTTC. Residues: CASSLDRGPLYEQYF. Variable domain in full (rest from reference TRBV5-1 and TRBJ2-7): KAGVTQTPRYLIKTRGQQVTLSCSPISGHRSVSWYQQTPGQGLQFLFEYFSETQRNKGNFPGRFSGRQFSNSRSEMNVSTLELGDSALYLCASSLDRGPLYEQYFGPGTRLTVT.

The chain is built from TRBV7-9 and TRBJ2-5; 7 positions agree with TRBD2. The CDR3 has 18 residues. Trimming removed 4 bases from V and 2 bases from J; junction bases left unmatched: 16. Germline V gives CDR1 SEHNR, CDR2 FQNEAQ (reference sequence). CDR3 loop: CASSSPWGGSSPQETQYF. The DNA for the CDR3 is TGTGCCAGCAGCTCGCCCTGGGGCGGGAGCTCCCCGCAAGAGACCCAGTACTTC.

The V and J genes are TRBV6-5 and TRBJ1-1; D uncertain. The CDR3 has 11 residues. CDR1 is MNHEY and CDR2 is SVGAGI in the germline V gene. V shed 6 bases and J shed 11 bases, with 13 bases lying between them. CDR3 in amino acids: CASSDGGRAFF. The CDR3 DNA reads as TGTGCCAGCAGCGATGGCGGGAGGGCTTTCTTT.

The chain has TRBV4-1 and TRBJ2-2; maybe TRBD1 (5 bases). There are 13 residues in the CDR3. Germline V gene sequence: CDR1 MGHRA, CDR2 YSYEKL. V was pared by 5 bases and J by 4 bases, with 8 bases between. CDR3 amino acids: CASSNQGTGELFF. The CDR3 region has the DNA TGCGCCAGCAGCAACCAGGGCACCGGGGAGCTGTTTTTT.

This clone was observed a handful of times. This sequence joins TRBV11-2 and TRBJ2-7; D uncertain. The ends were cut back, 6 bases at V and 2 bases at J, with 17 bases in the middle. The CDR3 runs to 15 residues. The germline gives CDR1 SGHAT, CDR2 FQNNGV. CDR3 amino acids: CASRHSSSPTYEQYF. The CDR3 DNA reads TGTGCCAGCAGACACAGTAGTAGCCCTACCTACGAGCAGTACTTC.

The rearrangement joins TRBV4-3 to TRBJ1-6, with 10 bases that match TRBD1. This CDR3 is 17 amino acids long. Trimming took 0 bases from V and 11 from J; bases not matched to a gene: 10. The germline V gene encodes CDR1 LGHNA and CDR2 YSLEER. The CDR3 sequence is CASSQEVAGQGTPPLHF. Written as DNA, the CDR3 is TGCGCCAGCAGCCAAGAAGTTGCGGGACAGGGGACACCACCCCTCCACTTT.